This paragraph reports one TCR beta chain. Its antigen is currently unknown. This sample is part of a study of molecular identifiers for immune sequencing clone quantification. The CDR3 runs to 14 residues. Germline-derived CDR1 and CDR2 are SQVTM and ANQGSEA. V lost 4 bases to trimming and J lost 0 bases, with 13 bases between them. Overall study results and limits: Identical TCR molecules can share a barcode, and this sharing could underestimate highly expanded clone sizes.

TCRdb passed the PCR reads through MiXCR, listing each CDR3 protein once. Of about 510,000 distinct CDR3 sequences listed, 20% to 25% were seen once; the top ten hold around 0.86%. The chain carries TRBV29-1 and TRBJ2-7; D could derive from TRBD1 or TRBD2 (5 bases each). The specimen was naive CD8+ T cells from blood, with Jurkat cell RNA spiked in. Documented subset: FACS-sorted CD8+CD4-CCR7+CD45RA+ naive T cells. The sequence derives from a human donor in good health. Some libraries in this study had Jurkat cell RNA spiked in. CDR3: CSVGDEGSSYEQYF. The CDR3 region has the DNA TGCAGCGTTGGAGACGAGGGGAGCTCCTACGAGCAGTACTTC.